The following is a T cell receptor (beta chain) sequence with its context. This specimen comes from a study of blood T cells in healthy people across ages. CDR3 length: 14 residues. Germline loops: CDR1 LGHNA, CDR2 YSLEER. Trimming took off 3 bases at V and 2 bases at J, with 11 bases between the two ends. A second PCR, run for about 7 to 11 cycles, used a sample-barcoded 5' primer plus a J-beta primer mix. MiXCR, applied by TCRdb to the 5' RACE reads, yields one record per CDR3 protein. The data hold some 800,000 distinct CDR3 sequences, with roughly 44% observed a single time. This sequence originates from a man in his 60s in good health. J is TRBJ2-7 and V is TRBV4-3; D gene ambiguous. Sequencing was done on a sample of blood. The CDR3 here is CASSHQLGPYEQYF. CDR3 coding DNA: TGCGCCAGCAGCCACCAACTGGGCCCCTACGAGCAGTACTTC.